This entry lists 16 T cell receptor beta chains sequenced from one sample in a study of shared clonotypes between healthy human individuals. Only in-frame clones appear in the TCRdb table, and some are missing; sequencing was by immunoSEQ multiplex PCR. The data hold 500,000 to 700,000 clones, with approximately 96% observed a single time. It was CD45RO-negative cells, positively selected for CCR7, that made up naive CD8 cells, with terminally differentiated effector memory CD45RA+ cells excluded. What was sequenced was naive CD8+ T cells sorted from blood. These receptors were taken from a woman in her 30s in good health.

The V and J genes are TRBV7-2 and TRBJ1-1; a possible D gene is TRBD1 (5 bases). CDR3 length equals 13 residues. V was pared by 0 bases and J by 8 bases, with 10 bases between. Per germline, CDR1 SGHTA and CDR2 FQGNSA. This CDR3 is CASSLAGQLEAFF. In nucleotides, the CDR3 is TGTGCCAGCAGCTTAGCGGGGCAGCTAGAAGCTTTCTTT.

CDR3 sequence reads: CASSPWTGNTEAFF. In DNA form, the CDR3 reads TGTGCCAGCAGTCCATGGACGGGGAACACTGAAGCTTTCTTT. The chain recombines TRBV6-6 with TRBJ1-1; D is unclear. The germline V and J ends were trimmed by 5 bases and 1 base, with 11 bases remaining between them. CDR3 length equals 14 residues. Per germline, CDR1 MNHNY and CDR2 SVGAGI (reference sequence).

The V and J genes are TRBV7-7 and TRBJ2-1; 10 bases are shared with TRBD2. Germline values: CDR1 SSHAT, CDR2 FNYEAQ (reference sequence). V was pared by 1 base and J by 0 bases, with 9 bases of the junction left unmatched. The CDR3 runs to 19 residues. The CDR3 protein is CASSLVGLAEVSSYNEQFF. For the CDR3, the DNA is TGTGCCAGCAGCTTAGTCGGACTAGCGGAAGTGAGCTCCTACAATGAGCAGTTCTTC.

This chain joins TRBV27 and TRBJ1-1, with D uncertain. Germline V CDR1 and CDR2: MNHEY, SMNVEV (reference sequence). The CDR3 sequence is 13 residues long. V was shortened by 5 bases and J by 1 base, with 8 bases between the two germline ends. CDR3 protein: CASSNLGNTEAFF. CDR3 nucleotides: TGTGCCAGCAGTAACCTGGGGAACACTGAAGCTTTCTTT.

Note on this clone: The same CDR3 is also encoded by other DNA sequences in this sample. This chain connects TRBV28 to TRBJ1-2; unclear D gene. The germline gives CDR1 MDHEN, CDR2 SYDVKM. Trimming removed 3 bases at V and 3 bases at J, with 8 bases between. The CDR3 totals 13 residues. As DNA, the CDR3 is TGTGCCAGCAGTTTTAGGTTGGACTATGGCTACACCTTC. As protein: CASSFRLDYGYTF.

The CDR3 here is CASSPISSWVRGTDTQYF. The CDR3 region has the DNA TGTGCCAGCAGTCCGATTTCAAGTTGGGTAAGGGGCACAGATACGCAGTATTTT. V gene TRBV28 combines with J gene TRBJ2-3; D call uncertain. V lost 5 bases to trimming and J lost 1 base, with 22 bases between them. The germline V gene has CDR1 MDHEN and CDR2 SYDVKM. The CDR3 covers 18 residues. Filled out from reference TRBV28 and TRBJ2-3, the complete variable domain reads DVKVTQSSRYLVKRTGEKVFLECVQDMDHENMFWYRQDPGLGLRLIYFSYDVKMKEKGDIPEGYSVSREKKERFSLILESASTNQTSMYLCASSPISSWVRGTDTQYFGPGTRLTVL.

A single count supports this clone. The J gene is TRBJ1-1, the V gene TRBV5-6; 7 bases line up with TRBD1. Germline CDR1 is SGHDT and CDR2 is YYEEEE. The V and J ends lost 3 bases and 0 bases, in that order; junction bases with no gene match: 5. The CDR3 is 15 residues long. CDR3 DNA: TGTGCCAGCAGCTCGCAGACAGGGATGAACACTGAAGCTTTCTTT. It yields the protein CASSSQTGMNTEAFF.

V usage is TRBV4-2 and J usage is TRBJ2-3; possibly TRBD1 or TRBD2 for D (6 bases each). Germline CDR1 LGHNA, CDR2 YNFKEQ. The CDR3 sequence is 18 residues long. Trimming took 0 bases from V and 1 from J, leaving 17 bases between them. CDR3 sequence reads: CASSQDRRGTPRTDTQYF. As DNA, the CDR3 is TGTGCCAGCAGCCAAGATAGAAGGGGGACTCCTCGCACAGATACGCAGTATTTT.

This sequence joins TRBV28 and TRBJ1-2; the D is unclear. CDR1 MDHEN and CDR2 SYDVKM come from the germline V gene. The CDR3 has 13 amino acids. Between the trimmed V and J ends, which lost 2 bases and 5 bases, there was a span of 9 bases. CDR3 in amino acids: CASSLEGSYGYTF. CDR3 DNA sequence: TGTGCCAGCAGTTTAGAGGGCAGTTATGGCTACACCTTC.

The sample holds one count of this clone. This chain links TRBV2 with TRBJ2-1, with D unresolved. CDR1 SNHLY and CDR2 FYNNEI come from the germline V gene. The CDR3 extends over 14 amino acids. Deletions cut 10 bases from V and 0 bases from J, with 13 bases between. This CDR3 reads CATLLHSSYNEQFF. Written as DNA, the CDR3 is TGTGCCACCCTCCTCCACAGCTCCTACAATGAGCAGTTCTTC. The full variable domain, rest sourced from reference TRBV2 and TRBJ2-1, is EPEVTQTPSHQVTQMGQEVILRCVPISNHLYFYWYRQILGQKVEFLVSFYNNEISEKSEIFDDQFSVERPDGSNFTLKIRSTKLEDSAMYFCATLLHSSYNEQFFGPGTRLTVL.

This clone was seen once. The chain couples TRBV28 to TRBJ1-1; D unresolved. The CDR3 covers 16 residues. Germline V gene data show CDR1 as MDHEN and CDR2 as SYDVKM. V lost 2 bases to trimming and J lost 0 bases, with 13 bases between them. CDR3 residues: CASSLDSAAMNTEAFF. In DNA form, the CDR3 reads TGTGCCAGCAGTTTAGACTCGGCTGCCATGAACACTGAAGCTTTCTTT.

The chain is built from TRBV11-2 and TRBJ2-1; 11 bases map to TRBD2. CDR1 is SGHAT and CDR2 is FQNNGV in the germline V gene. J lost 9 bases, V lost 1 base, and 5 bases had no gene match. The CDR3 is 15 amino acids. The CDR3: CASSLVAGGPGEQFF. The CDR3 nucleotides are TGTGCCAGCAGCTTAGTAGCGGGAGGGCCCGGTGAGCAGTTCTTC.

The V gene is TRBV11-2, the J gene TRBJ1-1; D unresolved. CDR1 is SGHAT, CDR2 FQNNGV, per germline. Trimming removed 1 base at V and 1 base at J, with 4 bases between. There are 13 residues in the CDR3. The DNA of the CDR3 is TGTGCCAGCAGCTTAGGGGCGAACACTGAAGCTTTCTTT. Translating it yields CASSLGANTEAFF.

The chain joins TRBV6-5 to TRBJ2-1, with D perhaps matching TRBD2 (5 bases). Trimming shortened V by 8 bases and J by 6 bases, and 14 bases separated the two germline ends. Germline CDR1 MNHEY, CDR2 SVGAGI. There are 13 residues in the CDR3. CDR3 sequence: CASRLGLLNEQFF. The CDR3 coding sequence is TGTGCCAGCCGCCTCGGACTGCTCAATGAGCAGTTCTTC.

V usage is TRBV28 and J usage is TRBJ2-3; the D gene is possibly TRBD2 (7 bases). V lost 5 bases and J 4 bases, leaving 16 bases between the germline ends. Germline assignment: CDR1 MDHEN and CDR2 SYDVKM. This CDR3 is built from 15 residues. This CDR3 reads CASSIGGATSDTQYF. Here the CDR3 DNA reads TGTGCCAGCAGTATAGGGGGGGCTACATCAGATACGCAGTATTTT.

V is TRBV9 and J is TRBJ2-5; D uncertain. The V gene lost 4 bases and the J gene lost 2 bases, with 12 bases spanning the gap. This CDR3 is 14 amino acids long. CDR1 SGDLS and CDR2 YYNGEE come from the germline V gene. For the CDR3, the DNA is TGTGCCAGCAGCCCCCTCATCGCGCAAGAGACCCAGTACTTC. Protein product: CASSPLIAQETQYF.